A single sample is the source of the 2 T cell receptor beta chains below, sequenced in a study of T cells after yellow fever vaccination. TCRdb reanalysed the 5' RACE reads using MiXCR and keeps one entry per CDR3 protein. Here the sample spans roughly 150,000 distinct CDR3 sequences, approximately 6.6% being singletons. The material was CD4+ T cells sorted from PBMCs, obtained 10 days after the yellow fever booster vaccination. These receptors were obtained from a man between 25 and 39 years old who received the YFV17D yellow fever vaccine.

This clonotype came up many times. The V gene is TRBV4-3, the J gene TRBJ2-7; D perhaps matches TRBD2 (6 bases). The germline V gene encodes CDR1 LGHNA and CDR2 YSLEER. The CDR3 spans 14 residues. V shed 0 bases and J shed 8 bases, with 14 bases lying between them. In DNA form, the CDR3 reads TGCGCCAGCAGCCAAGATCTTAAGGAGGGGCAGCAGTACTTC. It translates to CASSQDLKEGQQYF.

The chain couples TRBV7-2 to TRBJ2-1, with D perhaps TRBD2 (6 bases). Germline CDR1 reads SGHTA; CDR2 reads FQGNSA. The ends were cut back, 2 bases at V and 9 bases at J, with 14 bases in the middle. This CDR3 is 14 amino acids long. The CDR3 nucleotides are TGTGCCAGCAGCTTAAGTAGGAGGGCTGGTGAGCAGTTCTTC. Protein: CASSLSRRAGEQFF.